This T cell receptor (beta chain) was identified during a study of long-term antiretroviral therapy in people with HIV (dated 2022 in TCRdb). Some background on the complete study: Collection of the earliest samples took place about a decade ahead of the 2015 WHO recommendation for immediate ART, at a time when ART was typically delayed until CD4 counts fell. No cross-contamination during QIAcube processing was shown when test extractions of a monoclonal T-cell line were performed alongside 33 polyclonal samples. About 35% of the 30 participants with HIV were female. A retrospective serial study tested whether ART initiation and durable HIV suppression were associated with changes in peripheral blood TRB repertoire composition and diversity. From some 30 adults with confirmed HIV infection, the cohort provided over 150 cryopreserved PBMC samples, gathered serially across a mean of around six years (range 1-12).

Results the study describes overall, beyond this receptor: No data were available on ART adherence, viral resistance or therapy changes, limiting inferences about post-ART repertoire changes. The repertoire was dominated across all time points by expanded TRB clones identified before ART initiation, although this dominance was seen to fluctuate and to decrease in many PLHIV after ART. Because PBMC availability was limited, only the TCR beta chain was sequenced, with no alpha chain pairing. Samples dated from 2004 to 2017, and the ART regimens used may be less effective than current ones. Because cell numbers in pre-ART samples were limited, unsorted PBMC were profiled instead of sorted CD4+ and CD8+ T cells. Starting ART was linked to a significant rise in TRB diversity, yet even with long-term ART the diversity remained significantly lower than in transplant donor controls. Compared with controls, HIV repertoires had narrower CDR3 length ranges, and the network structure pointed to an antigen-experienced repertoire that shifted only slightly toward naive after ART.

About this clone itself: It has no known antigen specificity. No base quality information exists; no much larger clone differs at one position.

The immunoSEQ hsTCRB v3.0 assay was used at survey level resolution to sequence the TRB variable region. TRB sequencing targeted a depth of 40,000-50,000 T-cell genomes per sample. Pooled TRB libraries were sequenced on an Illumina MiSeq with a v3 150-cycle kit. On the study's bioinformatics: Analysis of repertoires was carried out in R inside a reproducible Nextflow workflow spanning QC, data transformation and analysis. LymphoSeq2, an R package for exploring AIRR-Seq data, was used to implement the custom analyses. After excluding a handful of samples that yielded fewer than 5000 total TRB sequences, 188 HIV repertoires remained for analysis. Among the approximately 200 retained HIV repertoires, 55 to 65 were collected before ART initiation and 120 to 140 were collected after ART initiation. Repertoires were downsampled to 5000 TRB nucleotide sequences, and summary statistics were averaged over 100 downsampling iterations. The analysis kept only TRB sequences whose CDR3 regions were at least seven amino acids long. Diversity was assessed using a clonality score derived from Shannon entropy and using the Gini coefficient. In repertoire networks, the top 5000 CDR3 amino acid sequences were linked whenever an edit distance of one separated two sequences. GLIPH2 predicted antigen specificity groups and MHC restriction for TRB CDR3 amino acid sequences. Known CMV, EBV, HIV or tissue antigen associations were flagged by matching CDR3 amino acid sequences against VDJdb and McPAS-TCR. Pre-ART, post-ART and control groups were compared with Wilcoxon signed-rank tests and Holm-Bonferroni correction. The table was pulled from immuneACCESS by TCRdb, which kept in-frame rearrangements only. Such tables lose some clones; where checked, under half of the loss comes from unresolved V genes, and the rest has no known cause. V and J calls and clone size follow that table, whereas D and trimming were derived from the DNA. This sample lists 25,000 to 35,000 clones; 75% to 90% were detected once. The ten largest clones capture less than 8.5% of the sample.

V gives up 0 bases and J gives up 7 bases, and the segment between their germline ends measures 12 bases. Its CDR3 holds 14 amino acids, cysteine through phenylalanine. Solely the CDR3 DNA is kept, with 42 bases framed from the first base. CDR1 is given as SGHVS and CDR2 as FNYEAQ, both from the germline V gene. Participants were included only if at least one PBMC sample before ART initiation and at least two post-ART samples were available. Treatment was received in the United States of America by all participants with HIV. Before DNA extraction, cryopreserved samples containing about 1-10 million PBMC were thawed and washed. At the time of the earliest PBMC sample, participants with HIV were aged between roughly 23 and 60 years. PBMC samples were contributed by each participant from 1-4 timepoints before ART initiation and 2-8 timepoints after ART initiation, with a median of 7 samples. Serial HIV viral load, CD4+ T-cell count, ART history and demographic data were obtained for every participant. Genomic DNA was extracted from unsorted PBMC with a Qiagen kit on a QIAcube, processed in batches of 12 samples.

The sample was unsorted PBMCs, taken about 5 years before starting antiretroviral therapy. The TCR was taken from a man aged 45-65 years with HIV. Here the chain combines TRBV7-6 and TRBJ2-5, and the D gene may be TRBD2, 5 bases matching. Here is the DNA: TGTGCCAGCAGCTTAGCCGGCGGGTGGGGGACCCAGTACTTC. Translated, it reads CASSLAGGWGTQYF. Here the CDR3 is joined to the reference TRBV7-6 and TRBJ2-5 genes, and the full variable domain is: GAGVSQSPRYKVTKRGQDVALRCDPISGHVSLYWYRQALGQGPEFLTYFNYEAQQDKSGLPNDRFSAERPEGSISTLTIQRTEQRDSAMYRCASSLAGGWGTQYFGPGTRLLVL.